Shown below are 14 T cell receptor beta chains from a single sample sequenced in a study of Ad26.COV2.S vaccination and SARS-CoV-2 variants. Treatment described: 15 to 20 received Ad26.COV2.S at low or high dose, single or two shots; several received placebo; per-sample allocation not given. The investigators took samples on day 63 after the first vaccine or placebo injection. TCRdb's copy holds only in-frame clones and misses some; the assay was immunoSEQ multiplex PCR. The sample consists of 400,000 to 500,000 clones, roughly 90% of them appearing once. Sequenced here: peripheral blood, sampled in a trial of Ad26.COV2.S vaccine versus placebo. The receptors originated from a person aged 18-60 years who received the Ad26.COV2.S COVID-19 vaccine or a placebo.

This sequence joins TRBV15 and TRBJ2-7; maybe TRBD1 (6 bases). Trimming took off 5 bases at V and 4 bases at J, with 15 bases between the two ends. This CDR3 has 14 residues. Germline assignment: CDR1 LNHNV and CDR2 YYDKDF (reference sequence). CDR3 bases: TGTGCCACCAGCGCCCGGGACATCGGGTACGAGCAGTACTTC. This codes for CATSARDIGYEQYF.

The chain has TRBV4-2 and TRBJ1-2; no clear D gene. CDR1 is LGHNA, CDR2 YNFKEQ, per germline. The CDR3 is made up of 15 amino acids. Trimming cost V 4 bases and J 2 bases, with 14 bases left between them. The CDR3 sequence is CASSPIRAANYGYTF. CDR3 in DNA: TGTGCCAGCAGCCCCATTAGGGCGGCAAACTATGGCTACACCTTC.

This clone was counted a single time. The genes are TRBV5-1 and TRBJ2-6, with TRBD1 identical over 8 bases. This CDR3 has 19 residues. J lost 0 bases, V lost 3 bases, and 11 bases had no gene match. CDR1 is SGHRS, CDR2 YFSETQ, per germline. The CDR3 DNA is TGCGCCAGCAGCTCTACTTCCGGACAGGGCGGCTCTGGGGCCAACGTCCTGACTTTC. As protein: CASSSTSGQGGSGANVLTF.

The count of this clone is one. The CDR3: CASSPGQVYSGNTIYF. CDR3 sequence (DNA): TGTGCCAGTAGTCCGGGACAGGTATACTCTGGAAACACCATATATTTT. This chain joins TRBV19 and TRBJ1-3; 8 bases fit TRBD1. The trim removed 5 bases at V and 0 bases at J, leaving 6 bases unmatched. This CDR3 has 16 amino acids. Germline CDR1 reads LNHDA; CDR2 reads SQIVND (reference sequence).

The V call is TRBV5-1, the J call TRBJ1-4; D gene ambiguous. In germline, CDR1 is SGHRS, CDR2 YFSETQ. The CDR3 consists of 14 residues. V was cut by 0 bases and J by 7 bases, with 10 bases left in between. As DNA, the CDR3 is TGCGCCAGCAGCTTGGGCACGGGGAGTGAAAAACTGTTTTTT. Translating gives CASSLGTGSEKLFF.

This clone was found once. CDR3 sequence (DNA): TGTGCCAGCAGGGTCCAGGTTAACTATGGCTACACCTTC. It encodes CASRVQVNYGYTF. The chain has TRBV28 and TRBJ1-2; D is ambiguous. The CDR3 spans 13 residues. Germline CDR1 reads MDHEN; CDR2 reads SYDVKM. The germline V and J ends were trimmed by 6 bases and 1 base, with 9 bases remaining between them.

The chain combines TRBV7-6 with TRBJ2-5; 9 bases align to TRBD1. V was clipped by 3 bases and J by 2 bases; unmatched bases: 4. CDR3 length equals 15 residues. CDR1 is SGHVS, CDR2 FNYEAQ, per germline. CDR3 coding DNA: TGTGCCAGCAGCTTGGGGACAGGGAGGCAAGAGACCCAGTACTTC. This encodes CASSLGTGRQETQYF.

V gene TRBV18 combines with J gene TRBJ1-1; tentatively, D is TRBD1 (5 bases). The CDR3 extends over 13 amino acids. Trimming took 5 bases from V and 1 from J, leaving 8 bases between them. Germline CDR1 and CDR2: KGHSH and LQKENI. The CDR3 region has the DNA TGTGCCAGCTCATCTACAGGGAACACTGAAGCTTTCTTT. It is translated as CASSSTGNTEAFF. The whole variable domain, filled in from reference TRBV18 and TRBJ1-1, reads NAGVMQNPRHLVRRRGQEARLRCSPMKGHSHVYWYRQLPEEGLKFMVYLQKENIIDESGMPKERFSAEFPKEGPSILRIQQVVRGDSAAYFCASSSTGNTEAFFGQGTRLTVV.

The V gene is TRBV7-9, the J gene TRBJ2-1; D is unresolved. The CDR3 covers 13 residues. Per the germline V gene, CDR1 is SEHNR and CDR2 is FQNEAQ (reference sequence). V dropped 5 bases and J dropped 8 bases, with 13 bases sitting between them. The CDR3 DNA is TGTGCCAGCAGCGCCGCTGGGTCCTATGAGCAGTTCTTC. Translating gives CASSAAGSYEQFF.

The V and J genes are TRBV6-5 and TRBJ2-6; a weak D match, TRBD1 (5 bases). The CDR3 consists of 15 residues. Germline V gene data show CDR1 as MNHEY and CDR2 as SVGAGI. Trimming took 2 bases from V and 0 from J, leaving 5 bases between them. The CDR3 reads CASSYRGSGANVLTF. In DNA form, the CDR3 reads TGTGCCAGCAGTTACAGGGGCTCTGGGGCCAACGTCCTGACTTTC.

A few counts support this clone. The rearrangement joins TRBV7-9 to TRBJ2-3, with D perhaps matching TRBD2 (7 bases). CDR1 is SEHNR and CDR2 is FQNEAQ in the germline V gene (reference sequence). The CDR3 extends over 16 amino acids. Between the trimmed V and J ends, which lost 5 bases and 5 bases, there was a span of 20 bases. The DNA for the CDR3 is TGTGCCAGCAGCCCTCCCGGCGGGGGCGCAAAAGATACGCAGTATTTT. This sequence encodes CASSPPGGGAKDTQYF.

The V and J genes are TRBV4-1 and TRBJ2-3; D remains unclear. There are 12 residues in the CDR3. Germline V lookup: CDR1 MGHRA, CDR2 YSYEKL. V dropped 4 bases and J dropped 5 bases, with 7 bases sitting between them. This chain's CDR3 is CASSPPGDTQYF. The CDR3 nucleotides read TGCGCCAGCAGCCCACCAGGAGATACGCAGTATTTT.

The chain employs TRBV18 and TRBJ2-1; D not resolved. In germline, CDR1 is KGHSH, CDR2 LQKENI. V was pared by 2 bases and J by 7 bases, with 6 bases between. This CDR3 has 12 amino acids. The CDR3 sequence is CASSPTRNEQFF. The CDR3 DNA reads as TGTGCCAGCTCACCAACCAGGAATGAGCAGTTCTTC.

The chain combines TRBV2 with TRBJ2-7; possible D gene TRBD1, 5 bases. The V and J ends lost 2 bases and 2 bases respectively, with 10 bases between them. CDR3 length equals 14 residues. CDR1 and CDR2 from the germline V gene are SNHLY and FYNNEI. For the CDR3, the DNA is TGTGCCAGCAGTGAAACCCAGGGCACCTACGAGCAGTACTTC. The encoded protein is CASSETQGTYEQYF.